This T cell receptor beta chain was obtained from a study of blood T cell repertoires in COVID-19. Whole-study context: The origin of the acute and convalescent COVID-19 samples was the United States, Italy and Spain. PBMCs, B-cell-depleted T cells, or T cells were the source of the cDNA or gDNA that made up the material.

The V end was cut by 4 bases, the J end by 2 bases, with 12 bases between. The CDR3 runs 15 residues. CDR1 and CDR2 (germline): SEHNR, FQNEAQ (reference sequence). This table comes from immunoSEQ multiplex PCR, and its TCRdb copy is limited to in-frame clones, with some not included. The sample yields about 120,000 clones, 65% to 85% seen once. Sequenced material: peripheral blood. This receptor was identified in a man in his fifties or sixties with acute or convalescent COVID-19. The V gene is TRBV7-9, the J gene TRBJ1-3; D perhaps matches TRBD1 (6 bases). This CDR3 reads CASSSTGIPGNTIYF. The CDR3 DNA reads as TGTGCCAGCAGCTCGACAGGAATCCCTGGAAACACCATATATTTT.